One and the same sample provided the 8 T cell receptor beta chains below, sequenced in a study of regulatory T cells. Primers: 52 TRBV forward and 13 TRBJ reverse. TCRdb's copy holds only in-frame clones and misses some; the assay was immunoSEQ multiplex PCR. The sample contains over 5,500 clones, approximately 80% of which appear only once. Sequencing input: CD8+ T cells sorted from blood. The receptor set was obtained from a child aged 5 to 17 with CD3G deficiency.

The V call is TRBV7-8, the J call TRBJ2-1; possibly TRBD2 for D (5 bases). Germline V gives CDR1 SGHVS, CDR2 FQNEAQ. Trimming pared 4 bases from V and 6 bases from J, leaving 16 bases between. CDR3 size: 15 residues. This CDR3 is CASSSSFSSRNEQFF. The DNA for the CDR3 is TGTGCCAGCAGCTCCTCGTTTTCTAGCCGCAATGAGCAGTTCTTC.

The genes are TRBV21-1 and TRBJ1-5. TRBV21-1 is classified as a pseudogene. The CDR3 runs to 16 residues. The CDR3 bases are TGTGCCAGCAGTGTTTTGCTACATTGGCATCATCAGCCCCAGCATTTT. As protein: CASSVLLHWHHQPQHF.

V gene TRBV28 combines with J gene TRBJ2-1, with a weak D call TRBD2 (5 bases). The CDR3 spans 14 residues. V dropped 5 bases and J dropped 5 bases, with 13 bases sitting between them. CDR1 MDHEN and CDR2 SYDVKM come from the germline V gene. Here the CDR3 DNA reads TGTGCCAGCAGTCTAGCCGGGGAACACAATGAGCAGTTCTTC. Residues: CASSLAGEHNEQFF.

The V gene is TRBV4-1, the J gene TRBJ2-7; 7 bases are shared with TRBD1. This CDR3 is 13 amino acids long. Germline V gene sequence: CDR1 MGHRA, CDR2 YSYEKL. V was pared by 4 bases and J by 4 bases, with 4 bases of the junction left unmatched. The CDR3 DNA is TGCGCCAGCAGCCCCCGACAGGGATACGAGCAGTACTTC. Protein product: CASSPRQGYEQYF.

This chain connects TRBV7-9 to TRBJ2-2; 10 bases map to TRBD2. This CDR3 is built from 17 residues. Germline CDR1 reads SEHNR; CDR2 reads FQNEAQ (reference sequence). V shed 5 bases and J 6 bases; nucleotides not matched to a gene: 12. CDR3 coding DNA: TGTGCCAGCAGCCCGCGGACTAGCGGAAGAAGGTCCGGGGAGCTGTTTTTT. Translation: CASSPRTSGRRSGELFF.

V usage is TRBV7-9 and J usage is TRBJ2-5; D may be TRBD2 (6 bases). Germline-derived CDR1 and CDR2 are SEHNR and FQNEAQ (reference sequence). This CDR3 is 15 amino acids long. The V end was cut by 3 bases, the J end by 0 bases, with 11 bases between. The CDR3 reads CASSFLWGDQETQYF. The CDR3, as DNA: TGTGCCAGCAGCTTTTTATGGGGGGACCAAGAGACCCAGTACTTC. Together with reference TRBV7-9 and TRBJ2-5, the CDR3 gives the full variable domain: DTGVSQNPRHKITKRGQNVTFRCDPISEHNRLYWYRQTLGQGPEFLTYFQNEAQLEKSRLLSDRFSAERPKGSFSTLEIQRTEQGDSAMYLCASSFLWGDQETQYFGPGTRLLVL.

The V and J genes are TRBV19 and TRBJ1-1; 7 bases line up with TRBD1. CDR1 and CDR2 from the germline V gene are LNHDA and SQIVND (reference sequence). The CDR3 spans 14 residues. J gave up 6 bases and V 4 bases, and 8 bases lay outside the gene matches. The CDR3 spells CASSTGTAGAEAFF. The CDR3 nucleotides read TGTGCCAGTAGTACCGGGACAGCCGGCGCTGAAGCTTTCTTT.

V usage is TRBV6-1 and J usage is TRBJ1-1; TRBD1 matches at 7 bases. Germline-derived CDR1 and CDR2 are MNHNS and SASEGT. The CDR3 consists of 13 residues. V was pared by 2 bases and J by 10 bases, with 7 bases of the junction left unmatched. The DNA of the CDR3 is TGTGCCAGCAGTGAAACAGGGGTCTCAAGAGCTTTCTTT. It yields the protein CASSETGVSRAFF.